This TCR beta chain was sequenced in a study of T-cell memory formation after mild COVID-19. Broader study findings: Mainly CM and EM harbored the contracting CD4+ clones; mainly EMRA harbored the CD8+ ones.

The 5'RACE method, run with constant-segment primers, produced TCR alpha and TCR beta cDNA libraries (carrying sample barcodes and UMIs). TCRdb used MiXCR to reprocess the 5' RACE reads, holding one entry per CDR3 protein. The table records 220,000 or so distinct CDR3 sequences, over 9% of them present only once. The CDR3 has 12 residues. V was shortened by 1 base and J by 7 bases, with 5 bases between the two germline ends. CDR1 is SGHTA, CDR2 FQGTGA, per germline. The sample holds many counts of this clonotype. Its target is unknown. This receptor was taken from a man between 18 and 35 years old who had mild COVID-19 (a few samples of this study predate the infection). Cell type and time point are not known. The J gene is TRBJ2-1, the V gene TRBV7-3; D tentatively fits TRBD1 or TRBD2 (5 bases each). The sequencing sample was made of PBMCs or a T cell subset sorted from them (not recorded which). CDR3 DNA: TGTGCCAGCAGCTTAAGGGGGAATGAGCAGTTCTTC. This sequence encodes CASSLRGNEQFF.